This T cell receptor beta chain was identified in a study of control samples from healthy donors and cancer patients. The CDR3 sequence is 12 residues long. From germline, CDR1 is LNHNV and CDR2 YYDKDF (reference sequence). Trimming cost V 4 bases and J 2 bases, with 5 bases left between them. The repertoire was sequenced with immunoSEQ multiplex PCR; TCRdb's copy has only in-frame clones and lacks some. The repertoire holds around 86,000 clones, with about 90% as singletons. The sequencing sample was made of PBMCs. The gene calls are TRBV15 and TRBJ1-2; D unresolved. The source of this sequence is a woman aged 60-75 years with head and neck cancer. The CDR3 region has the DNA TGTGCCACCAGCATCGACAACTATGGCTACACCTTC. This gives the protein CATSIDNYGYTF.